This T cell receptor (beta chain) was obtained from a study of CD8 T cells in ankylosing spondylitis (dated by TCRdb to 2016 to 2017). About the full investigation: To find TCR variants linked to disease, the study profiled T cell receptor beta repertoires in ankylosing spondylitis patients and healthy donors. The full study cohort comprised 25 ankylosing spondylitis patients and over 95 healthy donors. Peripheral blood samples were taken, and synovial fluid was additionally collected from ankylosing spondylitis patients.

The germline ends are 11 bases apart after V is trimmed by 5 bases and J by 7 bases. Including cysteine and phenylalanine, the CDR3 has 12 amino acids. Solely the CDR3 DNA is kept, with 36 bases framed from the first base. A single count supports this clonotype. Its antigen is unknown. The input lacks base qualities; no much larger clone sits a single base away. A lone read gives weak evidence. Synovial fluid samples and blood samples obtained from the same ankylosing spondylitis patients were matched. The data were produced on an Illumina HiSeq 2500. Quantitative 5'-RACE with molecular barcodes was the method used to prepare the TCR beta libraries. Concerning the study's data processing: A new computational method based on a probabilistic model of VDJ rearrangement was used to identify disease-linked TCR variants. TCRdb applied fastp at Q25 and MiXCR to the public reads, then kept only in-frame beta chains. For every CDR3 protein sequence, its rows merge into one entry that carries the most common genes and DNA. In this record, the V and J calls reflect TCRdb's handling and not the investigators' own analysis. The sample yields roughly 100,000 distinct CDR3 sequences; 24% were counted once. Of the sample, about 12% falls within the top ten clones.

Study-level results and caveats: According to the report, matched synovial fluid samples from ankylosing spondylitis patients were significantly enriched for the disease-linked clones. Some of the motif variants had been reported before in the synovial fluid and blood of reactive arthritis patients, a finding that suggests common disease-initiation mechanisms. Blood from ankylosing spondylitis patients appeared to be characterized by a TCR beta motif composed of about 8 highly homologous amino acid variants. The disease-linked clones showed a CD8+ phenotype and occurred at relatively low frequencies in peripheral blood.

The sample comprised synovial fluid, either unsorted or a sorted T cell fraction (not recorded which). The sequence joins TRBV12-3 or TRBV12-4 to TRBJ2-5; the D gene lacks a confident call. This receptor was taken from a male donor with ankylosing spondylitis. The DNA sequence follows: TGTGCCAGCAGTGCCACATTGGGGACCCAGTACTTC. This sequence encodes CASSATLGTQYF.